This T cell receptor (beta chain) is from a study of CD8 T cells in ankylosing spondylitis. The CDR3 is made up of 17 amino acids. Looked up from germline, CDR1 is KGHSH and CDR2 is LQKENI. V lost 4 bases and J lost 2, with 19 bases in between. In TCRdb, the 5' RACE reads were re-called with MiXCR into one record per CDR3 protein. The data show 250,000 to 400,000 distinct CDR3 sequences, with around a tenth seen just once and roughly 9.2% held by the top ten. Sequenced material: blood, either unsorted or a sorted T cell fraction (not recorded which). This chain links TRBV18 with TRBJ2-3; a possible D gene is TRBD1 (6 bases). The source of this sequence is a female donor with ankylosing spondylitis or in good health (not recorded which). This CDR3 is CASSLSPTGTYTDTQYF. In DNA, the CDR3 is TGTGCCAGCTCACTTTCTCCGACAGGAACCTACACAGATACGCAGTATTTT.